The subject of this entry is one TCR beta chain. The antigen is not known. The data belong to a study of vaccination effects on CD4 cells after COVID-19. Study-wide context: Post-vaccine specimens arrived a median 72 days past the second dose. Findings and limits, study-wide: Limitations: small convalescent group and missing early post-infection timepoints.

Some clones are missing from TCRdb's copy, which holds only in-frame ones; the method was immunoSEQ multiplex PCR. Of approximately 25,000 clones in the sample, roughly four fifths were seen once. There are 12 residues in the CDR3. V shed 4 bases and J shed 10 bases, with 13 bases lying between them. Germline CDR1 and CDR2: KGHSH and LQKENI. The ViraFEST assay expanded antigen-specific CD4+ T cells with viral peptide pools before sequencing. Following culture for approximately ten days, CD4+ T cells were isolated. BNT162b2 vaccine or mRNA-1273 vaccine was given to participants in two doses. Vaccinees lacked prior SARS-CoV-2 infection and tested negative for nucleocapsid antibodies. On days 3 and 7, fresh IL-2 medium replaced half the medium.

The chain links TRBV18 to TRBJ1-2, with D uncertain. The material sequenced was CD4+ T cells from PBMCs cultured with HCoV-NL63 spike peptides, taken after COVID-19 vaccination. The clonotype comes from a human donor who received a COVID-19 vaccine. Some clones in this sample may be carry-over from other donors' samples. CDR3 DNA: TGTGCCAGCTCACTAGAAGCGGGGTACTACACCTTC. Its protein is CASSLEAGYYTF.